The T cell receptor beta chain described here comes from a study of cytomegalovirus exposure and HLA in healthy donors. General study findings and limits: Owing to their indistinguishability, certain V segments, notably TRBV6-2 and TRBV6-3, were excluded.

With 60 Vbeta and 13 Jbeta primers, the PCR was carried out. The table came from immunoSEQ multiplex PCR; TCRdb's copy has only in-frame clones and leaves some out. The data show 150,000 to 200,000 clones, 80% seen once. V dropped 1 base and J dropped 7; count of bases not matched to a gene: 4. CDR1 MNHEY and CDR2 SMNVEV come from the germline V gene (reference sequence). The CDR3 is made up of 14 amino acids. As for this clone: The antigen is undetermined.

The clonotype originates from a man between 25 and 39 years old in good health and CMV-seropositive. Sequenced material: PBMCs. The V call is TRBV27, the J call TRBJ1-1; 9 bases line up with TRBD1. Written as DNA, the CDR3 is TGTGCCAGCAGTTTATTAGGGACAGGGATTGAAGCTTTCTTT. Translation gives CASSLLGTGIEAFF.